This entry lists 9 T cell receptor beta chains sequenced from one sample in a study of blood T cell repertoires in COVID-19 (dated by TCRdb to 2020 to 2021). Preparation of the library involved the immunoSEQ multiplex PCR assay. Imported from immuneACCESS, the table was reduced by TCRdb to in-frame sequences with V and J called. These copies leave out some clones; in studies compared against another copy, an unresolved V gene accounts for under half, and the cause of the remainder is not known. This sample holds more than 95,000 clones; 65% to 80% were observed only once. The ten largest account for approximately 20% of the sample. The specimen was peripheral blood. These TCRs come from a woman in her 70s with acute or convalescent COVID-19.

The chain couples TRBV12-3 or TRBV12-4 to TRBJ1-2; D remains unclear. The CDR3 is 13 residues long. Trimming took off 1 base at V and 6 bases at J, with 9 bases between the two ends. CDR3 amino acids: CASSLESGHGYTF. The CDR3 DNA reads as TGTGCCAGCAGTTTAGAATCTGGGCATGGCTACACCTTC.

The rearrangement links TRBV2 to TRBJ2-5, with TRBD1 matching 8 bases. Germline CDR1 and CDR2: SNHLY and FYNNEI. Trimming cost V 4 bases and J 0 bases; bases outside gene matches: 7. This CDR3 spans 16 amino acids. The CDR3 here is CASSVSDRANQETQYF. CDR3 DNA: TGTGCCAGCAGTGTTTCGGACAGGGCAAACCAAGAGACCCAGTACTTC.

The chain is built from TRBV3-1 (or the pseudogene TRBV3-2) and TRBJ1-5; 10 bases fit TRBD1. Germline CDR1 and CDR2: LGHDT and YNNKEL (reference sequence). CDR3 length equals 15 residues. V was clipped by 6 bases and J by 7 bases; unmatched bases: 9. The CDR3 nucleotides read TGTGCCAGCAGTCTAGGACAGGGGGTCGACCAGCCCCAGCATTTT. This encodes CASSLGQGVDQPQHF.

The genes are TRBV7-2 and TRBJ2-2, with TRBD2 as a possible D gene (6 bases). Germline V gene sequence: CDR1 SGHTA, CDR2 FQGNSA. The CDR3 spans 16 residues. V gave up 5 bases and J gave up 2 bases, with 15 bases separating them. The CDR3 loop reads CASSLRAGQNTGELFF. The CDR3 DNA is TGTGCCAGCAGCCTCCGGGCGGGGCAAAACACCGGGGAGCTGTTTTTT.

The V call is TRBV27, the J call TRBJ1-1, with 8 bases identical to TRBD1. Germline CDR1 MNHEY, CDR2 SMNVEV (reference sequence). The CDR3 sequence is 17 residues long. Trimming cost V 8 bases and J 5 bases; bases outside gene matches: 19. This CDR3 is CASCSLGTGNKRTEAFF. CDR3 coding DNA: TGTGCCAGCTGCTCCCTCGGGACAGGAAATAAAAGGACTGAAGCTTTCTTT.

At least ten counts were recorded for this clone. The rearrangement joins TRBV7-9 to TRBJ1-1, with TRBD1 identical over 7 bases. The CDR3 sequence is 14 residues long. CDR1 is SEHNR, CDR2 FQNEAQ, per germline (reference sequence). J gave up 8 bases and V 5 bases, and 11 bases lay outside the gene matches. The CDR3 loop reads CASSIRQGPWEAFF. The CDR3 nucleotides read TGTGCCAGCAGCATCCGACAGGGCCCCTGGGAAGCTTTCTTT.

This clone was found a few times. The chain is built from TRBV19 and TRBJ1-2; D is possibly TRBD1 (6 bases). The CDR3 length is 15 residues. V lost 5 bases to trimming and J lost 0 bases, with 13 bases between them. Germline lookup yields CDR1 LNHDA and CDR2 SQIVND (reference sequence). CDR3 amino acids: CASSLGAEANYGYTF. The CDR3 region has the DNA TGTGCCAGTAGTTTGGGGGCAGAAGCTAACTATGGCTACACCTTC.

This clone is a singleton in its sample. The rearrangement links TRBV18 to TRBJ2-7, with 9 positions matching TRBD1. Trimming at V came to 6 bases and at J to 2 bases, leaving 8 bases not matched to a gene. The germline CDR1 and CDR2 sequences are KGHSH and LQKENI. The CDR3 runs 15 residues. The CDR3 spells CASSQRTGVTYEQYF. In DNA, the CDR3 is TGTGCCAGCTCTCAAAGGACAGGGGTTACCTACGAGCAGTACTTC.

This clone was observed a few times. V gene TRBV9 combines with J gene TRBJ1-1; tentative D call: TRBD1 (6 bases). V was shortened by 6 bases and J by 5 bases, with 14 bases between the two germline ends. Germline V gives CDR1 SGDLS, CDR2 YYNGEE. The length of the CDR3 is 13 residues. CDR3: CASTPGQGTEAFF. As DNA, the CDR3 is TGTGCCAGCACCCCGGGACAAGGTACTGAAGCTTTCTTT.